These 21 T cell receptor beta chains were all obtained from the same sample, sequenced in a study of cytomegalovirus exposure and HLA in healthy donors. Vbeta (60) and Jbeta (13) primers were used in the PCR. Sequencing was performed with immunoSEQ multiplex PCR; in TCRdb, only in-frame clones are kept and a portion is missing. Counted here are approximately 74,000 clones, around three quarters occurring once; the ten biggest clones make up approximately 7.8%. Sequenced sample: PBMCs. These receptors all stem from a man aged 55 to 70 in good health and CMV-seropositive.

The chain has TRBV5-4 and TRBJ2-7, with a weak D call TRBD2 (6 bases). Trimming pared 4 bases from V and 2 bases from J, leaving 13 bases between. Germline V lookup: CDR1 SGHNT, CDR2 YYREEE (reference sequence). The CDR3 totals 14 residues. CDR3 in DNA: TGTGCCAGCAGCCCTGGACTAACGGCCTACGAGCAGTACTTC. Translated: CASSPGLTAYEQYF.

The chain combines TRBV28 with TRBJ2-5; TRBD1 matches at 7 bases. The J call may be faulty, since TRBJ2-7 better matches the DNA end. The length of the CDR3 is 16 residues. In germline, CDR1 is MDHEN, CDR2 SYDVKM. CDR3 nucleotides: TGTGCCAGCAGCAGAGGGGTCGGACAGGTGAAATACGAGCAGTACTTC. Translating gives CASSRGVGQVKYEQYF.

The rearrangement uses TRBV7-9 and TRBJ2-4; the match to TRBD1 covers 8 bases. The CDR3 runs to 15 residues. J gave up 5 bases and V 4 bases, and 7 bases lay outside the gene matches. Germline CDR1 SEHNR, CDR2 FQNEAQ (reference sequence). Here the CDR3 DNA reads TGTGCCAGCAGCTCGTCGAGGGGACAGGAAAACATTCAGTACTTC. Its protein product is CASSSSRGQENIQYF.

CDR3 region: CASSVATAPDTEAFF. The CDR3 coding sequence is TGTGCCAGCAGCGTAGCGACAGCCCCGGACACTGAAGCTTTCTTT. The chain carries TRBV9 and TRBJ1-1; D may be TRBD1 (5 bases). V lost 0 bases, J lost 3 bases, and 12 bases lay in between. The CDR3 has 15 residues. CDR1 is SGDLS, CDR2 YYNGEE, per germline.

The DNA of the CDR3 is TGTGCCAGCAGTCTCCCCACCTACTATGAAAACATTCAGTACTTC. It codes for CASSLPTYYENIQYF. This chain connects TRBV11-3 to TRBJ2-4; D gene unclear. The germline gives CDR1 SGHNT, CDR2 YENEEA. CDR3 size: 15 residues. With 6 bases removed from V and 5 bases from J, the gap between germline ends came to 17 bases.

V usage is TRBV4-2 and J usage is TRBJ2-3; TRBD1 might be the D (6 bases). CDR1 and CDR2 from the germline V gene are LGHNA and YNFKEQ. This CDR3 comprises 17 residues. V was shortened by 3 bases and J by 6 bases, with 22 bases between the two germline ends. The CDR3 bases are TGTGCCAGCAGCCAGGACTTGGGTGGACAGTACGGGGATACGCAGTATTTT. It yields the protein CASSQDLGGQYGDTQYF.

There are a few counts of this clone. The J gene is TRBJ1-1, the V gene TRBV5-5; TRBD1 is a possible D gene (6 bases). V gave up 4 bases and J gave up 5 bases, with 18 bases separating them. The germline V gene encodes CDR1 SGHKS and CDR2 YYEKEE (reference sequence). The CDR3 totals 15 residues. The CDR3 here is CASSRSFPGDTEAFF. The CDR3 DNA reads as TGTGCCAGCAGCCGGTCTTTCCCAGGGGATACTGAAGCTTTCTTT. The whole variable domain, remainder taken from reference TRBV5-5 and TRBJ1-1, is DAGVTQSPTHLIKTRGQQVTLRCSPISGHKSVSWYQQVLGQGPQFIFQYYEKEERGRGNFPDRFSARQFPNYSSELNVNALLLGDSALYLCASSRSFPGDTEAFFGQGTRLTVV.

This clone rates as medium-sized. This sequence joins TRBV23-1 and TRBJ2-3; 11 nucleotides agree with TRBD2. TRBV23-1 is treated as an ORF (open reading frame) with a function not yet certain. V lost 9 bases to trimming and J lost 0 bases; unmatched junction nucleotides: 2. CDR3 length: 14 amino acids. In DNA form, the CDR3 reads TGCGCCAGACTAGCGGGGGCTAGCACAGATACGCAGTATTTT. Translating it yields CARLAGASTDTQYF.

The chain is built from TRBV19 and TRBJ2-6; perhaps TRBD1 as D (6 bases). CDR1 and CDR2 from the germline V gene are LNHDA and SQIVND (reference sequence). V lost 5 bases and J 3 bases, leaving 11 bases between the germline ends. This CDR3 region has 15 residues. For the CDR3, the DNA is TGTGCCAGTAGTCTAACAGGGTATGGGGCCAACGTCCTGACTTTC. This gives the protein CASSLTGYGANVLTF.

The rearrangement uses TRBV14 and TRBJ2-1; tentatively, D is TRBD2 (6 bases). Trimming shortened V by 4 bases and J by 7 bases, and 8 bases separated the two germline ends. This CDR3 is built from 12 residues. Germline CDR1 SGHDN, CDR2 FVKESK. The CDR3 sequence is CASSRGGNEQFF. CDR3 nucleotides: TGTGCCAGCAGCCGCGGAGGGAATGAGCAGTTCTTC.

The chain has TRBV2 and TRBJ2-6, with 7 bases aligning to TRBD1. The CDR3 extends over 16 amino acids. Germline CDR1 SNHLY, CDR2 FYNNEI. V shed 3 bases, J shed 0 bases, and the junction held 2 bases outside the gene matches. CDR3 in DNA: TGTGCCAGCAGTGAGGGACAGAGCTCTGGGGCCAACGTCCTGACTTTC. Translation gives CASSEGQSSGANVLTF.

There are a few counts of this clone. Other DNA sequences within the sample encode an identical CDR3. The chain recombines TRBV6-5 with TRBJ1-2; tentatively, D is TRBD1 (6 bases). Between the trimmed V and J ends, which lost 2 bases and 0 bases, there was a span of 10 bases. The CDR3 sequence is 15 residues long. Germline CDR1 MNHEY, CDR2 SVGAGI. CDR3 bases: TGTGCCAGCAGTTACCTAACAGGGCCTAACTATGGCTACACCTTC. Protein sequence: CASSYLTGPNYGYTF.

To note about this clone: A junction boundary mismatches the germline segment, possibly from a read error. The sample carries other DNA sequences with the same CDR3. The chain combines TRBV4-1 with TRBJ1-2, with D possibly being TRBD1 (6 bases). Germline V lookup: CDR1 MGHRA, CDR2 YSYEKL. The length of the CDR3 is 14 residues. The CDR3 bases are TGCGCCAGCAGCCAAGGCACAGGGCTCTATGGCTACACTTTC. Residues: CASSQGTGLYGYTF.

This clone came up once. The chain recombines TRBV5-1 with TRBJ1-1, with no clear D. Trimming pared 1 base from V and 1 base from J, leaving 5 bases between. CDR1 and CDR2 from the germline V gene are SGHRS and YFSETQ. This CDR3 spans 13 amino acids. The CDR3 DNA is TGCGCCAGCAGCTTGTACAGGAACACTGAAGCTTTCTTT. It is translated as CASSLYRNTEAFF. The full variable domain, completed using reference TRBV5-1 and TRBJ1-1, is KAGVTQTPRYLIKTRGQQVTLSCSPISGHRSVSWYQQTPGQGLQFLFEYFSETQRNKGNFPGRFSGRQFSNSRSEMNVSTLELGDSALYLCASSLYRNTEAFFGQGTRLTVV.

The rearrangement joins TRBV6-1 to TRBJ2-3, with a tentative D call TRBD2 (5 bases). CDR3 length: 13 amino acids. V was pared by 5 bases and J by 1 base, with 7 bases between. CDR1 and CDR2 (germline): MNHNS, SASEGT. The CDR3 sequence: CASSMRGTDTQYF. The CDR3, as DNA: TGTGCCAGCAGTATGAGGGGCACAGATACGCAGTATTTT.

V is TRBV7-8 and J is TRBJ2-3; D is perhaps TRBD1 (6 bases). V lost 5 bases to trimming and J lost 0 bases, with 9 bases between them. The CDR3 consists of 14 residues. Germline CDR1 and CDR2: SGHVS and FQNEAQ. The CDR3 DNA is TGTGCCAGCAGCGACAGGAGAAGCACAGATACGCAGTATTTT. Amino acids: CASSDRRSTDTQYF.

This sequence joins TRBV5-5 and TRBJ1-1, with D unclear. The CDR3 runs 16 residues. V gave up 1 base and J gave up 5 bases, with 18 bases separating them. CDR1 and CDR2 from the germline V gene are SGHKS and YYEKEE (reference sequence). The chain's CDR3 is CASSLIIHPGLTEAFF. The CDR3 nucleotides read TGTGCCAGCAGCTTGATCATCCATCCGGGGTTGACTGAAGCTTTCTTT.

The chain couples TRBV2 to TRBJ2-1; TRBD2 might be the D (5 bases). Germline V lookup: CDR1 SNHLY, CDR2 FYNNEI. The CDR3 loop spans 15 amino acids. V was shortened by 7 bases and J by 8 bases, with 21 bases between the two germline ends. DNA of the CDR3: TGTGCCAGCACTGGGGAAGGAGACCGGCGGGATGAGCAGTTCTTC. Its translation: CASTGEGDRRDEQFF.

This clone was seen only a few times. Other nucleotide sequences in the sample specify the same CDR3. The V call is TRBV11-2, the J call TRBJ1-6; D uncertain. This CDR3 has 15 amino acids. Trimming cost V 1 base and J 4 bases, with 8 bases left between them. In germline, CDR1 is SGHAT, CDR2 FQNNGV. CDR3 loop: CASSLAPGYNSPLHF. Written as DNA, the CDR3 is TGTGCCAGCAGCTTAGCGCCAGGATATAATTCACCCCTCCACTTT.

The chain has TRBV5-1 and TRBJ1-4; unclear D gene. V gave up 5 bases and J gave up 7 bases, with 15 bases separating them. The germline V gene has CDR1 SGHRS and CDR2 YFSETQ. This CDR3 contains 14 residues. CDR3 bases: TGCGCCAGCAGTCCGGACGGGGAGGGTGAAAAACTGTTTTTT. Amino acids: CASSPDGEGEKLFF.

This clone occurred a few times. The chain joins TRBV5-1 to TRBJ2-7; 7 positions match TRBD1. This CDR3 has 15 amino acids. With 4 bases clipped from V and 4 bases from J, the junction kept 11 bases outside the gene matches. The germline V gene encodes CDR1 SGHRS and CDR2 YFSETQ. CDR3 in DNA: TGCGCCAGCAGCCCGTGGACAGGTCCAGGGTACGAGCAGTACTTC. Translating gives CASSPWTGPGYEQYF.